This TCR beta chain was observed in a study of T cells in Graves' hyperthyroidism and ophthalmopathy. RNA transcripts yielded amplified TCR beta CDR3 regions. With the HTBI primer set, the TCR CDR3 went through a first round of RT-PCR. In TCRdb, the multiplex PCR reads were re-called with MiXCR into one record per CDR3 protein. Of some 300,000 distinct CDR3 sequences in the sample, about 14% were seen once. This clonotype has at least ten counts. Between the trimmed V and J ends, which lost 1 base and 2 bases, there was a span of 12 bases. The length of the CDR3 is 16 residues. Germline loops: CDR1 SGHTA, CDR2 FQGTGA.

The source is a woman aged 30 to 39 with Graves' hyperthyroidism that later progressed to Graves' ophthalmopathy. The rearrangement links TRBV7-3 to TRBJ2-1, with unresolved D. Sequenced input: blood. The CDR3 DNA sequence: TGTGCCAGCAGCTTAAAGGTGGGAATGCCCTACAATGAGCAGTTCTTC. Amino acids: CASSLKVGMPYNEQFF.